Each of the 13 T cell receptor beta chains below was sequenced from the same sample in a study of blood T cell repertoires in COVID-19. Clones were sequenced by immunoSEQ multiplex PCR, and TCRdb holds only the in-frame ones, with some missing. The sample gives some 200,000 clones, about 76% of which show up once; 8% to 9.5% is in the top ten. Source material: PBMCs or T cells enriched from blood (not recorded which). The receptor source for this set is a woman between 45 and 65 years old with acute COVID-19.

The chain joins TRBV28 to TRBJ2-5; 7 nucleotides align to TRBD1. J was trimmed by 1 base and V by 7 bases; bases with no gene match: 3. CDR3 length: 13 amino acids. Germline CDR1 is MDHEN and CDR2 is SYDVKM. The CDR3 region is CASNGDSQETQYF. DNA of the CDR3: TGTGCCAGCAACGGGGACAGCCAAGAGACCCAGTACTTC.

The chain combines TRBV6-5 with TRBJ2-7, with 8 nucleotides matching TRBD2. Germline V gives CDR1 MNHEY, CDR2 SVGAGI. V shed 7 bases, J shed 1 base, and the junction held 9 bases outside the gene matches. This CDR3 has 15 amino acids. This CDR3 reads CASIPTGGASYEQYF. DNA for the CDR3: TGTGCCAGCATTCCAACCGGGGGGGCTTCCTACGAGCAGTACTTC.

This chain uses TRBV10-3 with TRBJ2-1; D remains ambiguous. The germline V gene encodes CDR1 ENHRY and CDR2 SYGVKD. This CDR3 is 14 amino acids long. V shed 0 bases and J shed 3 bases, with 6 bases lying between them. The CDR3 bases are TGTGCCATCAGTGAGTCGGGCTACTACAATGAGCAGTTCTTC. This translates into CAISESGYYNEQFF.

The CDR3 coding sequence is TGTGCCAGCAGTTACAGGGGGCGCGTGGCTAATGAAAAACTGTTTTTT. Its translation is CASSYRGRVANEKLFF. The V call is TRBV6-5, the J call TRBJ1-4; 7 bases fit TRBD1. This CDR3 comprises 16 residues. The germline V gene encodes CDR1 MNHEY and CDR2 SVGAGI. Trimming removed 2 bases from V and 3 bases from J; junction bases left unmatched: 6.

The rearrangement uses TRBV5-1 and TRBJ2-7; TRBD2 might be the D (7 bases). The V gene's germline CDR1 is SGHRS and CDR2 YFSETQ. Trimming stripped 2 bases from V and 4 bases from J, with 19 bases between. This CDR3 region has 16 residues. This CDR3 reads CASSLGGGGATYEQYF. The CDR3 coding sequence is TGCGCCAGCAGCTTAGGTGGCGGGGGCGCAACATACGAGCAGTACTTC.

V gene TRBV11-3 combines with J gene TRBJ2-1; D perhaps matches TRBD1 (6 bases). The CDR3 is 12 amino acids. V was trimmed by 4 bases and J by 10 bases, leaving 11 bases between them. CDR1 and CDR2 from the germline V gene are SGHNT and YENEEA. The CDR3, as DNA: TGTGCCAGCAGCTCGCGACAGGCCGAGCAGTTCTTC. It yields the protein CASSSRQAEQFF.

The J gene is TRBJ1-3, the V gene TRBV19, with a possible D match to TRBD1 (5 bases). Trimming shortened V by 3 bases and J by 2 bases, and 8 bases separated the two germline ends. This CDR3 has 14 amino acids. Germline CDR1 and CDR2: LNHDA and SQIVND (reference sequence). DNA for the CDR3: TGTGCCAGTAGTATTGGGGCGACTGGAAACACCATATATTTT. Its protein is CASSIGATGNTIYF.

The CDR3 protein is CASNSGGLTDTQYF. The CDR3 nucleotides read TGTGCCAGCAACAGCGGGGGGCTCACAGATACGCAGTATTTT. V usage is TRBV6-5 and J usage is TRBJ2-3, with 9 bases aligning to TRBD2. This CDR3 has 14 residues. After removal of 7 bases from V and 2 bases from J, the junction contained 4 bases not matched to a gene. CDR1 and CDR2 from the germline V gene are MNHEY and SVGAGI.

The chain employs TRBV18 and TRBJ2-7; weak D call: TRBD1 (5 bases). The germline V gene has CDR1 KGHSH and CDR2 LQKENI. This CDR3 region has 13 residues. Trimming removed 6 bases from V and 3 bases from J, with 12 bases in between. For the CDR3, the DNA is TGTGCCAGCTCCCCCCAGGACATCTACGAGCAGTACTTC. It translates to CASSPQDIYEQYF.

The V gene is TRBV12-3 or TRBV12-4, the J gene TRBJ1-5; possibly TRBD1 for D (5 bases). The CDR3 consists of 13 residues. Trimming took off 6 bases at V and 5 bases at J, with 11 bases between the two ends. The DNA for the CDR3 is TGTGCCAGCAGGGAGACAGCCCATCAGCCCCAGCATTTT. Translating gives CASRETAHQPQHF.

This CDR3 is CASSLVGGTNGYTF. DNA for the CDR3: TGTGCCAGCAGCTTAGTCGGGGGGACAAATGGCTACACCTTC. This chain connects TRBV7-8 to TRBJ1-2; weak D call: TRBD1 (6 bases). There are 14 residues in the CDR3. CDR1 SGHVS and CDR2 FQNEAQ come from the germline V gene. V was cut by 1 base and J by 6 bases, with 12 bases left in between.

The chain uses TRBV10-3 and TRBJ1-2; TRBD1 aligns across 7 bases. With 0 bases clipped from V and 3 bases from J, the junction kept 7 bases outside the gene matches. The CDR3 covers 16 residues. The germline V gene has CDR1 ENHRY and CDR2 SYGVKD. CDR3 in DNA: TGTGCCATCAGTGAGTCGCTCAAAGGGACAGACTATGGCTACACCTTC. Its translation: CAISESLKGTDYGYTF.

The chain joins TRBV7-3 to TRBJ2-1; 10 bases line up with TRBD2. Germline V gene lookup returns CDR1 SGHTA and CDR2 FQGTGA. Unmatched junction bases numbered 5, after V lost 6 bases and J lost 6 bases. The CDR3 covers 14 residues. CDR3 protein: CASRPSGSGNEQFF. CDR3 coding DNA: TGTGCCAGCAGACCTAGCGGGAGTGGCAATGAGCAGTTCTTC. Full variable domain (rest looked up from reference TRBV7-3 and TRBJ2-1): GAGVSQTPSNKVTEKGKYVELRCDPISGHTALYWYRQSLGQGPEFLIYFQGTGAADDSGLPNDRFFAVRPEGSVSTLKIQRTERGDSAVYLCASRPSGSGNEQFFGPGTRLTVL.